The T cell receptor (beta chain) described here comes from a study of T cell changes during pregnancy in multiple sclerosis. TCRdb keeps only in-frame clones here, not all; method: immunoSEQ multiplex PCR. The sample holds about 38,000 clones, approximately 93% seen once. The source was CD8+ T cells from peripheral blood mononuclear cells, collected in the third trimester of pregnancy. The source is a female donor with multiple sclerosis, enrolled in a pregnancy study.

The CDR3 spells CASSPPGTGGEQYF. As DNA, the CDR3 is TGTGCCAGCAGTCCGCCCGGGACAGGGGGCGAGCAGTACTTC. The chain links TRBV13 to TRBJ2-7, with 11 bases aligning to TRBD1. Germline V lookup: CDR1 PRHDT, CDR2 FYEKMQ (reference sequence). CDR3 length equals 14 residues. J was trimmed by 6 bases and V by 6 bases; bases with no gene match: 7.